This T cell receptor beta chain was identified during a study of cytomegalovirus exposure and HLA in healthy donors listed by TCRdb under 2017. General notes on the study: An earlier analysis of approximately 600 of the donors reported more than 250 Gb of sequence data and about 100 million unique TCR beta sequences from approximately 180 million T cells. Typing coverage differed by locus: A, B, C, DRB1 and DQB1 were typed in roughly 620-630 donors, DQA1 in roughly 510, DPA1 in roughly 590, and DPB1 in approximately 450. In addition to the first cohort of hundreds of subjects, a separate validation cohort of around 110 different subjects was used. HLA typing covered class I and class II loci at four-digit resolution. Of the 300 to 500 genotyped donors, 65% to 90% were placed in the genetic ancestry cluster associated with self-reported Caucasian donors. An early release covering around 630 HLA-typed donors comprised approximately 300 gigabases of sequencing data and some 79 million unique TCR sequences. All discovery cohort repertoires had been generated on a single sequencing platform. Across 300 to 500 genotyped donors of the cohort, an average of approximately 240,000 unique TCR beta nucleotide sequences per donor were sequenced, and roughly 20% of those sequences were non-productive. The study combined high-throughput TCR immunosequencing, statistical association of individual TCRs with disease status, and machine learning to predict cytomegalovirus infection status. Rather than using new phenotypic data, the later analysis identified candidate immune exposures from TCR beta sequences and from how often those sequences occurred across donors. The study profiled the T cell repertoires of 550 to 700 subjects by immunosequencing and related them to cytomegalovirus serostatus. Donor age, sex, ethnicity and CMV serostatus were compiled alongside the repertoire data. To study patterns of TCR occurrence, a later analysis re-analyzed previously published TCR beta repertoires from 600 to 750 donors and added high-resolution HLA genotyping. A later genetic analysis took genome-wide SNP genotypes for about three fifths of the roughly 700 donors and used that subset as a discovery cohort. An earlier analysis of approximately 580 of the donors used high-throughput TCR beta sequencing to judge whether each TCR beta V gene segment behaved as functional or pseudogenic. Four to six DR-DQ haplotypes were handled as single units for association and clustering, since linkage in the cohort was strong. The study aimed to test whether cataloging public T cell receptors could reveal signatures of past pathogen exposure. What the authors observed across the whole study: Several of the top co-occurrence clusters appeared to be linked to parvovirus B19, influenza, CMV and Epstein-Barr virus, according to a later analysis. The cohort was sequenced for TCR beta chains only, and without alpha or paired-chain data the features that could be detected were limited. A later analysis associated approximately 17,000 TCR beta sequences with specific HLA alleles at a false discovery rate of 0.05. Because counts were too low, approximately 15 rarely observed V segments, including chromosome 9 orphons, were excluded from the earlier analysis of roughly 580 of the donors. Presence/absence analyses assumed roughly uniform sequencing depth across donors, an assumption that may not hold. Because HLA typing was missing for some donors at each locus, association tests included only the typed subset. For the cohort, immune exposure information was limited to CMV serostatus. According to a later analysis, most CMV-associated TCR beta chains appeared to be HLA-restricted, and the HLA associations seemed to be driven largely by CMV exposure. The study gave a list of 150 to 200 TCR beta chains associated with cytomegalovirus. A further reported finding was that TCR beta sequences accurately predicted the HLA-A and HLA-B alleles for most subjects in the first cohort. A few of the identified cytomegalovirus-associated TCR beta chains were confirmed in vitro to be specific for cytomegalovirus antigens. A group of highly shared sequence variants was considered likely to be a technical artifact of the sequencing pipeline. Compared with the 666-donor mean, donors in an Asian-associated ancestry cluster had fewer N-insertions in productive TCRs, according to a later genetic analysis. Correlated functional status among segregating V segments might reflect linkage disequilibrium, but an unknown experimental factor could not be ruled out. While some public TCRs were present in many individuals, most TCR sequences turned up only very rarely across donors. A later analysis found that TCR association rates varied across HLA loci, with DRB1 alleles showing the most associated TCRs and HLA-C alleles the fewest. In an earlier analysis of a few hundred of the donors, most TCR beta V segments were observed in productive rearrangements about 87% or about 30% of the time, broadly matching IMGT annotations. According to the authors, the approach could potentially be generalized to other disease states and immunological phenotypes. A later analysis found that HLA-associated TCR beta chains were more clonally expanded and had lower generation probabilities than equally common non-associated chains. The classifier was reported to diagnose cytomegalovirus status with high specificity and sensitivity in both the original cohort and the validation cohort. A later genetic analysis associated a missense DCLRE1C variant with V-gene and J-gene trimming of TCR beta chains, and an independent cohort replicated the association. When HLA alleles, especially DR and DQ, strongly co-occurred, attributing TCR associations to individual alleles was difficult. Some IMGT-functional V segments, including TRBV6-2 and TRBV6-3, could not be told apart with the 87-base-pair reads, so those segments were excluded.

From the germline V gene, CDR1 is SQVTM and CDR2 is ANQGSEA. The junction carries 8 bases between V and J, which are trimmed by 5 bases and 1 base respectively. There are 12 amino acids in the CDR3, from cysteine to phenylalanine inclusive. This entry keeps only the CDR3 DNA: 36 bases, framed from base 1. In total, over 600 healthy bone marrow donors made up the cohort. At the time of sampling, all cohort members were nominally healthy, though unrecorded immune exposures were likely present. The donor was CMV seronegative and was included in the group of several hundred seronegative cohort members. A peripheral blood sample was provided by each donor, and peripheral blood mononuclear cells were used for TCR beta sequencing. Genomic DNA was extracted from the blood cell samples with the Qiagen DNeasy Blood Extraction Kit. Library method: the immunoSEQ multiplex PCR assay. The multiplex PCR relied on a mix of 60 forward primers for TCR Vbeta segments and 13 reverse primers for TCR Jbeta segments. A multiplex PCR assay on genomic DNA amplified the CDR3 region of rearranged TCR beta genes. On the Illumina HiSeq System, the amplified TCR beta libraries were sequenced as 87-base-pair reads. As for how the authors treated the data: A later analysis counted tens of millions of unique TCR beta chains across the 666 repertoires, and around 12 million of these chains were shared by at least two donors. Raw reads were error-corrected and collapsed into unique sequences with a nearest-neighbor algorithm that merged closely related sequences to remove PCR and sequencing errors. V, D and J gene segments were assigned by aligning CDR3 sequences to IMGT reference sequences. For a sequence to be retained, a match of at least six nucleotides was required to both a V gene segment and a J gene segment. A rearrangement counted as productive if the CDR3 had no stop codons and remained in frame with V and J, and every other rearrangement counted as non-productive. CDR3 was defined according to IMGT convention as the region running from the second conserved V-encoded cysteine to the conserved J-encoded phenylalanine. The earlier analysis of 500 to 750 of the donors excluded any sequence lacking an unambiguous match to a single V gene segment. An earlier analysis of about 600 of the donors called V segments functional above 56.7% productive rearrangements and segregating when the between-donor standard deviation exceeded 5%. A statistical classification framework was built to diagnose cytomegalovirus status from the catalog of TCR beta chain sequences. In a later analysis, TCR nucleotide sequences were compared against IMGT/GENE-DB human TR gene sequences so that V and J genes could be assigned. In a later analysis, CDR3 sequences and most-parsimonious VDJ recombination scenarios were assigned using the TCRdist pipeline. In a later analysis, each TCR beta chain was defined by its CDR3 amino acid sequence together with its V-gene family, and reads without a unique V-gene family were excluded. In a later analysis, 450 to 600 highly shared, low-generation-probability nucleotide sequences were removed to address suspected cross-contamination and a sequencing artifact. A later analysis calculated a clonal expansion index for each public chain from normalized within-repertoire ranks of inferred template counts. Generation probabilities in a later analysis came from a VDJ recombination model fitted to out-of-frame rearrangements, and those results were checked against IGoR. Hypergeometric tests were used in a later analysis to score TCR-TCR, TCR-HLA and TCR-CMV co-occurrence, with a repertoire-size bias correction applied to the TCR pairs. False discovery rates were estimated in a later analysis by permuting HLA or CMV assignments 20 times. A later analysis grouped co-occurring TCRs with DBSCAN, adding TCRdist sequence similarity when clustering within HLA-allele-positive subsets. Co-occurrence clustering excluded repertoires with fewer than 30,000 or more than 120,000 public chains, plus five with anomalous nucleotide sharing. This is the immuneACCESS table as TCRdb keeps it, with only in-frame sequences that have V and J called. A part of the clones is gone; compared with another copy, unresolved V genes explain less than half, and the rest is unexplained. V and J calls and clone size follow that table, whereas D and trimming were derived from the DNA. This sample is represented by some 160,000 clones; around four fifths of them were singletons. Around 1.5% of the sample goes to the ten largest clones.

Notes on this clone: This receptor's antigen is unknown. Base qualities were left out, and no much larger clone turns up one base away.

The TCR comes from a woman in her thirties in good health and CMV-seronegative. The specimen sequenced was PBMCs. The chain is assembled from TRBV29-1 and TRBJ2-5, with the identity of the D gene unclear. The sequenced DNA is TGCAGCGTTAAGACGGGCCAAGAGACCCAGTACTTC. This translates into CSVKTGQETQYF.